What follows are 8 T cell receptor beta chains derived from one specimen sequenced in a study of neoadjuvant anti-PD-1 for oral cavity cancer. Generated by immunoSEQ multiplex PCR, the TCRdb table keeps only in-frame clones and is missing some. This sample yields about 79,000 clones, of which about four fifths are seen a single time; roughly 3.5% belongs to the top ten. The sample here was PBMCs, taken before nivolumab (anti-PD-1) treatment. All receptors come from a person aged 35-79 years with oral cavity squamous cell carcinoma.

Only one count was recorded for this clone. J is TRBJ2-3 and V is TRBV5-4, with TRBD2 matching over 13 bases. There are 17 residues in the CDR3. V shed 4 bases, J shed 6 bases, and the junction held 11 bases outside the gene matches. The germline gives CDR1 SGHNT, CDR2 YYREEE (reference sequence). CDR3 loop: CASSRNPLAGGPDTQYF. CDR3 coding DNA: TGTGCCAGCAGCCGAAACCCACTAGCGGGGGGGCCGGATACGCAGTATTTT. The entire variable domain, with the rest obtained from reference TRBV5-4 and TRBJ2-3, is as follows: ETGVTQSPTHLIKTRGQQVTLRCSSQSGHNTVSWYQQALGQGPQFIFQYYREEENGRGNFPPRFSGLQFPNYSSELNVNALELDDSALYLCASSRNPLAGGPDTQYFGPGTRLTVL.

The CDR3 loop is CASRLAGVTDTGELFF. The CDR3 coding sequence is TGTGCCAGCAGACTAGCGGGAGTTACAGACACCGGGGAGCTGTTTTTT. The genes are TRBV19 and TRBJ2-2, with 12 positions matching TRBD2. The CDR3 extends over 16 amino acids. After removal of 9 bases from V and 3 bases from J, the junction contained 8 bases not matched to a gene. CDR1 LNHDA and CDR2 SQIVND come from the germline V gene (reference sequence).

This chain connects TRBV12-5 to TRBJ2-7, with D perhaps TRBD1 or TRBD2 (5 bases each). V lost 8 bases and J 6 bases, leaving 26 bases between the germline ends. Germline-derived CDR1 and CDR2 are LGHNT and FRNRAP. The CDR3 totals 16 residues. CDR3 residues: CASSKTLGRYVIEQYF. As DNA, the CDR3 is TGTGCTAGTTCCAAGACTCTGGGACGGTATGTGATCGAGCAGTACTTC.

The J gene is TRBJ1-4, the V gene TRBV5-4; 8 nucleotides agree with TRBD1. V lost 4 bases and J lost 3; bases outside the gene matches: 5. Germline V CDR1 and CDR2: SGHNT, YYREEE (reference sequence). The CDR3 covers 15 residues. DNA of the CDR3: TGTGCCAGCAGCGCAAGGGGACAGGCTAATGAAAAACTGTTTTTT. It translates to CASSARGQANEKLFF.

The chain carries TRBV7-8 and TRBJ1-6, with 9 positions matching TRBD1. Germline V gene sequence: CDR1 SGHVS, CDR2 FQNEAQ. This CDR3 comprises 14 residues. With V trimmed by 3 bases and J by 9 bases, 3 bases remained unmatched. CDR3 sequence reads: CASSLDRGGSPLHF. DNA for the CDR3: TGTGCCAGCAGCTTGGACAGGGGTGGTTCACCCCTCCACTTT.

This clone has a handful of counts. V gene TRBV2 combines with J gene TRBJ1-2; D is ambiguous. The V end lost 7 bases, the J end lost 1 base, and 19 bases lay between the germline ends. CDR3 size: 16 residues. CDR1 and CDR2 from the germline V gene are SNHLY and FYNNEI. In DNA form, the CDR3 reads TGTGCCAGCACCGAAATTCGGCCCCCCTATAACTATGGCTACACCTTC. As protein: CASTEIRPPYNYGYTF.

J is TRBJ1-5 and V is TRBV6-1; tentative D call: TRBD1 (6 bases). This CDR3 contains 12 residues. The V and J ends lost 8 bases and 3 bases respectively, with 8 bases between them. Germline V gives CDR1 MNHNS, CDR2 SASEGT. The CDR3 spells CASQGSNQPQHF. The CDR3 DNA follows: TGTGCCAGCCAGGGGTCCAATCAGCCCCAGCATTTT.

The V gene is TRBV10-2, the J gene TRBJ1-2; no firm D call. The CDR3 spans 13 residues. In germline, CDR1 is WSHSY, CDR2 SAAADI. With 8 bases removed from V and 3 bases from J, the gap between germline ends came to 13 bases. In DNA, the CDR3 is TGCGCCAGCCTAAGGAGGGAGGACTATGGCTACACCTTC. Its translation is CASLRREDYGYTF.